The clone carrying this T cell receptor beta chain was found a few times. Its specificity is not known. This sample is part of a study of cytomegalovirus exposure and HLA in healthy donors. Study at large: Of the donors genotyped, several hundred in all, about 80% fell in the Caucasian-associated ancestry cluster.

Study findings and constraints: Associated with HLA alleles at 0.05 false discovery rate in a later analysis were some 18,000 TCR beta sequences. A previous analysis found most TCR beta V segments productive roughly 90% or roughly 30% of the time.

With 60 Vbeta and 13 Jbeta primers, the PCR was carried out. Here immunoSEQ multiplex PCR was the method, and the copy in TCRdb shows in-frame clones only, minus some. The table records about 94,000 clones, approximately 66% of them present only once. The CDR3 is made up of 13 amino acids. The V gene's germline CDR1 is SGHRS and CDR2 YFSETQ. The V end lost 4 bases, the J end lost 2 bases, and 9 bases lay between the germline ends. V usage is TRBV5-1 and J usage is TRBJ2-5; possible D gene TRBD2, 5 bases. Sequencing used PBMCs. The clonotype comes from a man younger than 45 in good health and CMV-seronegative. CDR3 in DNA: TGCGCCAGCAGCAGGACTCGGCAAGAGACCCAGTACTTC. Translating it yields CASSRTRQETQYF.